Listed here is a single TCR beta chain. Its antigen specificity is not known. Base qualities are not provided; no much larger clone lies one nucleotide away. The sample originates from a study of blood T cell repertoires in COVID-19 (dated by TCRdb to 2020 to 2022). Regarding the research as a whole: Samples covering the acute and convalescent phases of COVID-19 were provided by collaborators in the United States, Italy and Spain. The material from the prospective study consisted of cDNA or gDNA derived from T cells, B-cell-depleted T cells, or PBMCs. Subjects who had been exposed to COVID-19, were actively infected with it, or had recovered from it provided the deeply sampled blood TCRbeta repertoires that made up the dataset. The repertoires were released in a freely available public database meant as a resource for research on the immune response to SARS-CoV-2. Samples were obtained from the ongoing ImmuneRACE study (first 160 participants) and from 1,254 subjects provided by 6 global collaborators. A de-identified subject ID, COVID-19 status, age in years and sex were almost always included in the sample metadata. Where available, HLA class I and class II types were obtained from metadata supplied by the sample provider rather than from assay-based typing. Results the study describes overall, beyond this receptor: How much clinical and demographic metadata was included differed by source and by participant, and the metadata was provided uncurated.

In the prospective study, participants were about 18 to 95 years old, resided in about 25 geographic areas of the United States, and were enrolled through a virtual design. In the prospective study, cohorts were assigned on the basis of participant-reported clinical history obtained from a screening survey and a study questionnaire. Mobile phlebotomists in the prospective study collected whole blood, serum and a nasopharyngeal or oropharyngeal swab from every participant. Participants in the prospective study had the option to provide additional blood draws and questionnaires over a roughly two-month period. Before DNA extraction, prospective study blood samples were shipped either frozen or at room temperature. TCRbeta CDR3 regions were amplified from genomic DNA using the immunoSEQ Assay, a bias-controlled multiplex PCR. Per the authors' processing: The number of nucleated cells in each sample was estimated by amplification of reference gene primers within the assay. To quantify the absolute abundance of each unique TCRbeta CDR3 rearrangement, sequence reads were collapsed and filtered. For each sample, productive Simpson clonality was calculated as the square root of Simpson's diversity index over productive rearrangements. The table comes from immuneACCESS by way of TCRdb, which keeps in-frame sequences with V and J called. Part of the clones is missing from these tables; in studies checked, under half for an unresolved V gene and the rest for unknown reasons. From that table come the V and J calls and clone size; the DNA was used to work out D and trimming. For this sample the table gives some 210,000 clones, of which about 84% were detected only once. The ten most abundant clones make up approximately 4.6% of the sample.

V and J lose 3 bases and 3 bases, and a span of 8 bases separates them. As encoded in the germline V gene, CDR1 is SGHVS while CDR2 is FNYEAQ. The CDR3 holds 13 amino acids from the cysteine to the phenylalanine. Just CDR3 DNA is preserved here, 39 bases in frame from base 1. The receptor comes from a young man with acute COVID-19. Sequenced sample: PBMCs or T cells enriched from blood (not recorded which). The rearrangement joined TRBV7-6 to TRBJ1-2; the best D guess is TRBD1, with 5 bases matching. CDR3 region: CASSFPGDYGYTF. The DNA sequence is given as TGTGCCAGCAGCTTCCCGGGGGACTATGGCTACACCTTC.